Listed here is a single TCR beta chain. As yet, its antigen is unknown. Use of 60 Vbeta and 13 Jbeta primers characterized the PCR. Profiling relied on immunoSEQ multiplex PCR, and the TCRdb table lists in-frame clones only, not all of them. The table includes some 240,000 clones, 78% detected once. This record belongs to a study of cytomegalovirus exposure and HLA in healthy donors. Study-wide results and caveats: Despite most TCR sequences being rare, some public TCRs occurred in many donors. A later analysis reportedly found that, within productive TCRs, an Asian-associated ancestry cluster had fewer N-insertions than the mean observed across the roughly 700 donors. As a later analysis showed, a missense DCLRE1C variant was linked to trimming of TCR beta V- and J-genes.

Though probably carrying unrecorded immune exposures, donors were nominally healthy at sampling. This CDR3 has 13 residues. With V trimmed by 5 bases and J by 2 bases, 3 bases remained unmatched. Germline V CDR1 and CDR2: LNHDA, SQIVND (reference sequence). This TCR was recovered from a male donor in good health and CMV-seronegative. This chain joins TRBV19 and TRBJ2-7, with TRBD1 identical over 7 bases. The sample was PBMCs. The CDR3 loop is CASSSGTAYEQYF. In DNA form, the CDR3 reads TGTGCCAGTAGTTCCGGGACAGCCTACGAGCAGTACTTC.